The 27 T cell receptor beta chains in this list originate from one sample, sequenced in a study of cytomegalovirus exposure and HLA in healthy donors. TCRdb's copy holds only in-frame clones and misses some; the assay was immunoSEQ multiplex PCR. The sample lists some 180,000 clones, about 89% occurring once. Sequenced: PBMCs. These receptors came from a man aged 25-45 years in good health and CMV-seropositive.

The V gene is TRBV19, the J gene TRBJ1-5, with unresolved D. V lost 8 bases and J 2 bases, leaving 7 bases between the germline ends. The CDR3 consists of 12 residues. Germline CDR1 LNHDA, CDR2 SQIVND (reference sequence). The CDR3 nucleotides are TGTGCCAGTCGGCCGGGCAATCAGCCCCAGCATTTT. Translating gives CASRPGNQPQHF.

The CDR3 DNA is TGTGCCAGCAGCCGCACCTATCGTACGGAGCAGTTCTTC. Protein product: CASSRTYRTEQFF. The rearrangement uses TRBV7-6 and TRBJ2-1; D is unclear. The germline V gene has CDR1 SGHVS and CDR2 FNYEAQ. The CDR3 sequence is 13 residues long. V lost 5 bases and J lost 10, with 15 bases in between.

The chain has TRBV9 and TRBJ1-1; D is unresolved. The germline V gene encodes CDR1 SGDLS and CDR2 YYNGEE. With 4 bases removed from V and 4 bases from J, the gap between germline ends came to 20 bases. The CDR3 contains 16 residues. CDR3 in amino acids: CASSPQNQIGGTEAFF. The CDR3 region has the DNA TGTGCCAGCAGCCCTCAGAATCAGATTGGTGGCACTGAAGCTTTCTTT.

The rearrangement links TRBV5-1 to TRBJ2-2, with 10 bases that match TRBD1. The CDR3 contains 16 residues. J lost 3 bases, V lost 0 bases, and 2 bases had no gene match. CDR1 is SGHRS and CDR2 is YFSETQ in the germline V gene. The CDR3 DNA reads as TGCGCCAGCAGCTTGGCCGGGACAGGGGACACCGGGGAGCTGTTTTTT. This codes for CASSLAGTGDTGELFF.

The table lists this clone with a count of one. V and J are TRBV15 and TRBJ2-1; D not certain. Germline CDR1 is LNHNV and CDR2 is YYDKDF (reference sequence). V shed 0 bases and J shed 8 bases, with 5 bases lying between them. The CDR3 runs 12 residues. This CDR3 is CATSRDRDEQFF. The CDR3, as DNA: TGTGCCACCAGCAGAGATAGGGATGAGCAGTTCTTC.

V and J are TRBV4-1 and TRBJ1-1, with a possible D match to TRBD1 (6 bases). This CDR3 has 16 residues. With 2 bases removed from V and 6 bases from J, the gap between germline ends came to 19 bases. CDR1 and CDR2 (germline): MGHRA, YSYEKL. DNA of the CDR3: TGCGCCAGCAGCCAAATAGCTGGCAGGGGAACGCCTGAAGCTTTCTTT. Its protein is CASSQIAGRGTPEAFF.

J is TRBJ1-4 and V is TRBV29-1, with TRBD1 as a possible D gene (5 bases). Germline V CDR1 and CDR2: SQVTM, ANQGSEA. Trimming left V 4 bases short and J 6 bases short, with 12 bases between. CDR3 size: 13 residues. The CDR3 spells CSVARQRDEKLFF. The CDR3 coding sequence is TGCAGCGTTGCCCGACAGAGAGATGAAAAACTGTTTTTT.

This sequence joins TRBV19 and TRBJ2-7, with 9 positions matching TRBD1. V lost 4 bases to trimming and J lost 2 bases; unmatched junction nucleotides: 6. This CDR3 has 15 amino acids. Germline assignment: CDR1 LNHDA and CDR2 SQIVND (reference sequence). The CDR3 region is CASSTRDRATYEQYF. CDR3 coding DNA: TGTGCCAGTAGTACCCGGGACAGGGCGACCTACGAGCAGTACTTC.

This chain links TRBV18 with TRBJ1-3, with 10 nucleotides matching TRBD1. Trimming removed 2 bases from V and 2 bases from J; junction bases left unmatched: 0. Per germline, CDR1 KGHSH and CDR2 LQKENI. The CDR3 covers 15 residues. CDR3: CASSPGTGAGNTIYF. In DNA, the CDR3 is TGTGCCAGCTCACCAGGGACAGGGGCTGGAAACACCATATATTTT.

This chain uses TRBV19 with TRBJ1-1; TRBD1 is a possible D gene (6 bases). The CDR3 length is 14 residues. Germline V gives CDR1 LNHDA, CDR2 SQIVND (reference sequence). The V end was cut by 8 bases, the J end by 0 bases, with 13 bases between. The CDR3 reads CASGTGTMNTEAFF. The CDR3 DNA follows: TGTGCCAGTGGGACCGGGACAATGAACACTGAAGCTTTCTTT.

The rearrangement links TRBV27 to TRBJ2-2; possible D gene TRBD1, 6 bases. V was clipped by 2 bases and J by 4 bases, with 14 bases between them. Germline CDR1 reads MNHEY; CDR2 reads SMNVEV (reference sequence). The CDR3 spans 16 residues. This CDR3 reads CASSLNRWTATGELFF. CDR3 nucleotide sequence: TGTGCCAGCAGTTTAAATAGATGGACAGCCACCGGGGAGCTGTTTTTT.

This chain joins TRBV14 and TRBJ2-2; 11 bases align to TRBD1. V lost 1 base, J lost 8 bases, and 9 bases stayed unmatched. The CDR3 is made up of 17 amino acids. Germline V CDR1 and CDR2: SGHDN, FVKESK. In nucleotides, the CDR3 is TGTGCCAGCAGCCAAGGCAGGACAGGGGGCGTCAAGGGGGAGCTGTTTTTT. This codes for CASSQGRTGGVKGELFF.

This chain uses TRBV5-1 with TRBJ1-1; D remains ambiguous. Deletions cut 1 base from V and 5 bases from J, with 9 bases between. Germline V gives CDR1 SGHRS, CDR2 YFSETQ. This CDR3 has 13 amino acids. CDR3 sequence: CASSLFSGTEAFF. The CDR3 region has the DNA TGCGCCAGCAGCTTGTTCAGTGGGACTGAAGCTTTCTTT.

The rearrangement links TRBV29-1 to TRBJ2-2; either TRBD1 or TRBD2 may fit D (5 bases each). The CDR3 spans 12 residues. Trimming pared 5 bases from V and 6 bases from J, leaving 10 bases between. Germline V gene sequence: CDR1 SQVTM, CDR2 ANQGSEA. As DNA, the CDR3 is TGCAGCGTTAAAAGGGGAGCCGGGGAGCTGTTTTTT. Translation: CSVKRGAGELFF.

J is TRBJ1-1 and V is TRBV29-1; no firm D call. V was cut by 0 bases and J by 1 base, with 9 bases left in between. Germline values: CDR1 SQVTM, CDR2 ANQGSEA. The length of the CDR3 is 14 residues. The CDR3 bases are TGCAGCGTTGAAGATCGTCGGCAGAACACTGAAGCTTTCTTT. This sequence encodes CSVEDRRQNTEAFF.

A note on this clone: This same CDR3 is encoded by further DNA sequences in the sample. The gene calls are TRBV7-2 and TRBJ2-7; D is unresolved. CDR1 and CDR2 (germline): SGHTA, FQGNSA. V was shortened by 5 bases and J by 0 bases, with 5 bases between the two germline ends. The CDR3 runs 12 residues. The CDR3 coding sequence is TGTGCCAGCAGCCCAAACTCCTACGAGCAGTACTTC. This encodes CASSPNSYEQYF.

The chain employs TRBV7-2 and TRBJ1-2; 7 bases align to TRBD1. The germline CDR1 and CDR2 sequences are SGHTA and FQGNSA. After removal of 3 bases from V and 6 bases from J, the junction contained 7 bases not matched to a gene. This CDR3 has 14 residues. As DNA, the CDR3 is TGTGCCAGCAGCTTCGACAGGGATGAGGATGGCTACACCTTC. This codes for CASSFDRDEDGYTF. The full variable domain, rest sourced from reference TRBV7-2 and TRBJ1-2, is GAGVSQSPSNKVTEKGKDVELRCDPISGHTALYWYRQSLGQGLEFLIYFQGNSAPDKSGLPSDRFSAERTGGSVSTLTIQRTQQEDSAVYLCASSFDRDEDGYTFGSGTRLTVV.

This rearrangement joins TRBV13 to TRBJ2-1; D possibly corresponds to TRBD2 (6 bases). V shed 5 bases and J shed 5 bases, with 13 bases lying between them. The CDR3 is made up of 14 amino acids. CDR1 PRHDT and CDR2 FYEKMQ come from the germline V gene (reference sequence). CDR3 amino acids: CASSPGTPHNEQFF. The CDR3 nucleotides read TGTGCCAGCAGCCCAGGGACTCCCCACAATGAGCAGTTCTTC.

This chain joins TRBV2 and TRBJ1-5; no firm D call. This CDR3 contains 11 residues. Looked up from germline, CDR1 is SNHLY and CDR2 is FYNNEI. Trimming left V 4 bases short and J 8 bases short, with 6 bases between. The CDR3 loop reads CASSVREPQHF. The CDR3 coding sequence is TGTGCCAGCAGTGTGAGGGAGCCCCAGCATTTT.

This clone came up once. J is TRBJ1-4 and V is TRBV6-1, with D possibly being TRBD1 (5 bases). V was trimmed by 4 bases and J by 8 bases, leaving 26 bases between them. There are 18 residues in the CDR3. CDR1 is MNHNS, CDR2 SASEGT, per germline. CDR3 nucleotide sequence: TGTGCCAGCAGTGTCTTCTGGACCCCGGGGGGACTTGGAGAAAAACTGTTTTTT. As protein: CASSVFWTPGGLGEKLFF.

The rearrangement joins TRBV27 to TRBJ1-1, with 7 bases matching TRBD1. This CDR3 spans 15 amino acids. Germline-derived CDR1 and CDR2 are MNHEY and SMNVEV (reference sequence). J was trimmed by 3 bases and V by 0 bases; bases with no gene match: 4. As DNA, the CDR3 is TGTGCCAGCAGTTTATCAGGGGGCATCGACACTGAAGCTTTCTTT. It encodes CASSLSGGIDTEAFF.

The rearrangement links TRBV5-1 to TRBJ2-7, with D tentatively TRBD2 (6 bases). The CDR3 spans 15 residues. Looked up from germline, CDR1 is SGHRS and CDR2 is YFSETQ. Trimming shortened V by 1 base and J by 5 bases, and 16 bases separated the two germline ends. The CDR3 nucleotides are TGCGCCAGCAGCTTGCGGGCGGGGCCGGGGGACGAGCAGTACTTC. Its protein product is CASSLRAGPGDEQYF.

DNA of the CDR3: TGTGCCAGCAGCTTTGGAGGGGGTGGAGATGAGCAGTTCTTC. Its translation is CASSFGGGGDEQFF. V is TRBV5-5 and J is TRBJ2-1; D possibly uses TRBD1 or TRBD2 (6 bases each). Germline-derived CDR1 and CDR2 are SGHKS and YYEKEE (reference sequence). This CDR3 has 14 amino acids. With 2 bases removed from V and 8 bases from J, the gap between germline ends came to 14 bases.

The chain employs TRBV7-2 and TRBJ1-1; TRBD1 matches at 11 bases. The germline V gene encodes CDR1 SGHTA and CDR2 FQGNSA. V lost 6 bases, J lost 2 bases, and 5 bases stayed unmatched. The CDR3 loop spans 15 amino acids. In DNA, the CDR3 is TGTGCCAGCAGACGGGACAGGGGGGTAAACACTGAAGCTTTCTTT. Translation gives CASRRDRGVNTEAFF.

This clone has only one observation. The chain has TRBV28 and TRBJ2-7; D remains ambiguous. Germline CDR1 and CDR2: MDHEN and SYDVKM. V was cut by 6 bases and J by 9 bases, with 27 bases left in between. The CDR3 sequence is 16 residues long. The CDR3 DNA follows: TGTGCCAGCAGCGGGCAGTTCAATACCTACGAGTTGTTGCAGTACTTC. Amino acids: CASSGQFNTYELLQYF.

V is TRBV15 and J is TRBJ2-7; TRBD1 matches at 10 bases. The germline V gene encodes CDR1 LNHNV and CDR2 YYDKDF (reference sequence). The CDR3 is 14 amino acids. The J segment lost 2 bases and the V segment lost 3 bases, leaving 1 base of the junction unmatched. The CDR3 DNA follows: TGTGCCACCAGCAGCGGACAGGGGGCCTACGAGCAGTACTTC. Its protein product is CATSSGQGAYEQYF.

The chain employs TRBV5-6 and TRBJ2-1; D ambiguous. The germline gives CDR1 SGHDT, CDR2 YYEEEE. With 0 bases removed from V and 0 bases from J, the gap between germline ends came to 10 bases. CDR3 length: 16 amino acids. The CDR3 sequence is CASSLDRPSSYNEQFF. The DNA of the CDR3 is TGTGCCAGCAGCTTGGATCGCCCAAGCTCCTACAATGAGCAGTTCTTC. The full variable domain, rest sourced from reference TRBV5-6 and TRBJ2-1, is DAGVTQSPTHLIKTRGQQVTLRCSPKSGHDTVSWYQQALGQGPQFIFQYYEEEERQRGNFPDRFSGHQFPNYSSELNVNALLLGDSALYLCASSLDRPSSYNEQFFGPGTRLTVL.